The sequence of this T cell receptor beta chain was determined in a study of shared clonotypes between healthy human individuals (dated by TCRdb to the early 2020s). In the study overall: The cohort comprised two women and a few men aged 18 to 49 years. Leukapheresis yielded between about 0.9 and 8.9 billion PBMCs per donor. Blood TCR repertoires of about 5 healthy adults were deeply sequenced to estimate repertoire size and the extent of clonotype sharing between individuals. Libraries were prepared and TCR repertoires were sequenced by different laboratories using diverse techniques, in order to increase sequencing depth and limit assay-specific biases. For each donor, CD4 naive and CD4 memory were each run on three plates, CD8 naive on two plates, and CD8 memory on one plate.

Donors were healthy HIV-negative adults with no recently reported acute infections or vaccinations. Every donor was a Caucasian adult residing in Nashville, Tennessee, USA. Magnetic negative selection was used to enrich CD4+ T cells, after which naive cells were positively selected on CD45RA and the negative fraction became the memory subset. Blood was obtained by leukapheresis, after which PBMCs were separated by Ficoll-Histopaque density gradient centrifugation and cryopreserved in liquid nitrogen vapor phase. Purity and quantity of every magnetically sorted T cell population were checked by analytical flow cytometry. From each sorted fraction, genomic DNA was isolated and quantified by UV absorbance on a Nanodrop 2000c. Overall study outcomes, separate from this receptor: Compared with non-shared clonotypes, the clonotypes found in all four sorted-subset donors had higher generation probabilities. Naive subsets generally had larger estimated clonotype richness than memory subsets. Across a handful of donors, around 5.4% of naive CD4, 3.5% of naive CD8, roughly 2.2% of memory CD4, and under 0.45% of memory CD8 clonotypes were shared. Because the study included only a small number of donors, the genetic and exposure-history diversity represented was limited. Sampling was limited to blood, and TCR repertoires in tissue likely differ from TCR repertoires in blood. Even with the large sequencing depth, rarefaction of the sorted-subset datasets indicated that sequencing was incomplete. Pairwise subsampling led to the expectation that sequencing depth would affect the degree of clonotype sharing among donors.

As concerns this clone: The antigen it recognizes is unknown. Per-base quality was not reported, and no clone a single base away is much larger than it.

Using the deep immunoSEQ assay, multiplex PCR amplified TCR CDR3 regions from genomic DNA. Extracted genomic DNA from each cell subset was spread evenly across all wells of several immunoSEQ 96-well plates, with each plate serving as a replicate. Each replicate PCR for sorted subsets received about 0.2 ug genomic DNA, equal to about 29,000 T cell genomes. The purified libraries were quantified using a Qubit 3.0 fluorometer, sized with a Bioanalyzer 2100, and then quantified again using the KAPA Library Quantification kit. Every immunoSEQ 96-well plate was sequenced on a separate single-read 150-cycle Illumina NextSeq 550 flow cell. Per the authors' processing: The immunoSEQ output contained only junctional sequences without quality scores, so filtering could not match that applied to full-length reads. Sequences were annotated with PyIR, a Python wrapper for IgBLAST v1.9, using IMGT germline references to assign V/J genes and CDR3. Reads were removed for weak V/J assignments (E-value above 1e-6), missing CDR3, stop codons, out-of-frame junctions, or ambiguous translated residues. V3J clonotypes were defined as sequences sharing the same inferred V gene, J gene, and CDR3 amino acid sequence. Percentage overlap between repertoires was calculated by dividing the number of shared unique clonotypes by the size of the smaller repertoire. Repertoire richness was assessed with RTK rarefaction, the Chao1 estimator, and Recon v2.1 estimates of unobserved clonotypes. For all TCRbeta clonotypes obtained by the gDNA method from a few donors, generation probabilities were computed with OLGA. TCRdb limited this immuneACCESS table to in-frame rearrangements with V and J called. A share of clones is missing; checked studies link under half to unresolved V genes, and the rest is unexplained. Clone size and the V and J calls come from that table; the DNA yielded D and trimming. The sample profile shows about 1 million clones; 75% to 85% of them were found once. Of the sample, 0.52% is held by the ten largest clones.

Including cysteine and phenylalanine, the CDR3 has 16 amino acids. Only CDR3 DNA remains: 48 bases, in frame from the first base. Trimming accounts for 0 bases at V and 4 bases at J, while the number of junction bases matched to no gene is 5. The germline V gene yields SGHRS for CDR1 and YFSETQ for CDR2. Recombination joined TRBV5-1 with TRBJ2-5, and 11 junction bases match TRBD2. Sequenced sample: memory CD4+ T cells from PBMCs. Read against the paper, the sample's cell subset or site label means: CD45RA-negative fraction. The clonotype comes from a man between 18 and 29 years old in good health. Some clones in this sample may be carry-over from other donors' samples. The CDR3 here reads CASSLGLAGSTETQYF. At the DNA level, the sequence is TGCGCCAGCAGCTTGGGACTAGCGGGGTCGACAGAGACCCAGTACTTC.